This TCR beta chain was retrieved from a study of blood T cell repertoires in COVID-19. At the level of the study: Sites across the United States, Italy and Spain contributed samples from acute and convalescent COVID-19. T cells, B-cell-depleted T cells, or PBMCs provided the cDNA or gDNA that served as material.

In the authors' workflow: From reference gene primer amplification, estimates of nucleated cell counts were derived. Method: immunoSEQ multiplex PCR; TCRdb's copy keeps in-frame clones and lacks some. Clonal size and the V and J genes are those of that table, whereas D and trimming came from the DNA. The data contain fewer than 150,000 clones, about four fifths of them singletons. Per the germline V gene, CDR1 is SGHRS and CDR2 is YFSETQ. V lost 4 bases, J lost 3 bases, and 8 bases lay in between. The length of the CDR3 is 14 residues. Sequenced material: peripheral blood. The clonotype was recovered from a human donor in a cohort sampled during active COVID-19. The J gene is TRBJ2-6, the V gene TRBV5-1; D may be TRBD2 (5 bases). This CDR3 reads CASSEGGGANVLTF. Here the CDR3 DNA reads TGCGCCAGCAGCGAGGGTGGTGGGGCCAACGTCCTGACTTTC.